This T cell receptor (beta chain) appears in the sequencing data of a study of cytomegalovirus exposure and HLA in healthy donors. Whole-study findings and limits: Altogether, 150 to 200 TCR beta chains were recorded as cytomegalovirus-associated.

Of note for this clone: Its antigen is unknown.

Assay: immunoSEQ multiplex PCR; the TCRdb copy retains only in-frame clones and omits some. Seen here are roughly 64,000 clones, 90% to 95% observed once, and the top ten hold about 6%. Germline V gene sequence: CDR1 MNHEY, CDR2 SMNVEV (reference sequence). The CDR3 consists of 14 residues. V shed 6 bases, J shed 6 bases, and the junction held 5 bases outside the gene matches. Material: PBMCs. This sequence joins TRBV27 and TRBJ1-6, with TRBD1 matching 7 bases. The sequence derives from a woman between 18 and 29 years old in good health and CMV-seropositive. CDR3 sequence: CASSRGQLNSPLHF. The CDR3 nucleotides are TGTGCCAGCAGCCGGGGACAGCTTAATTCACCCCTCCACTTT.